These 10 T cell receptor beta chains were sequenced from one sample in a study of blood T cell repertoires in COVID-19. Produced via immunoSEQ multiplex PCR; TCRdb's table is partial and in-frame only. The data show more than 250,000 clones, nearly 90% seen once. Source material: peripheral blood. The receptors come from a human donor in a cohort sampled during active COVID-19.

This chain links TRBV19 with TRBJ2-1, with D tentatively TRBD2 (6 bases). Per germline, CDR1 LNHDA and CDR2 SQIVND (reference sequence). CDR3 length: 16 amino acids. The V and J ends lost 1 base and 2 bases respectively, with 12 bases between them. For the CDR3, the DNA is TGTGCCAGTAGTATAGGGGCGGGGAGCACCTACAATGAGCAGTTCTTC. Translated, it gives CASSIGAGSTYNEQFF.

The chain uses TRBV10-3 and TRBJ2-7, with no clear D. V was trimmed by 4 bases and J by 4 bases, leaving 5 bases between them. Looked up from germline, CDR1 is ENHRY and CDR2 is SYGVKD. There are 11 residues in the CDR3. The chain's CDR3 is CAISAMYEQYF. CDR3 in DNA: TGTGCCATCAGTGCTATGTACGAGCAGTACTTC.

The chain combines TRBV18 with TRBJ2-3; D gene uncertain. CDR3 length: 13 amino acids. Trimming removed 3 bases at V and 10 bases at J, with 14 bases between. CDR1 is KGHSH and CDR2 is LQKENI in the germline V gene. The CDR3 loop is CASSPPGQVSQYF. The CDR3 DNA reads as TGTGCCAGCTCACCCCCCGGTCAGGTCTCGCAGTATTTT.

The rearrangement joins TRBV19 to TRBJ2-1; 11 bases are shared with TRBD1. Per germline, CDR1 LNHDA and CDR2 SQIVND (reference sequence). Trimming at V came to 7 bases and at J to 8 bases, leaving 10 bases not matched to a gene. The CDR3 length is 15 residues. The DNA for the CDR3 is TGTGCCAGTATAGGACAGGGGGCGCCTAGGGATGAGCAGTTCTTC. Its translation is CASIGQGAPRDEQFF. Drawing the rest from reference TRBV19 and TRBJ2-1, the complete variable domain is DGGITQSPKYLFRKEGQNVTLSCEQNLNHDAMYWYRQDPGQGLRLIYYSQIVNDFQKGDIAEGYSVSREKKESFPLTVTSAQKNPTAFYLCASIGQGAPRDEQFFGPGTRLTVL.

This clone was seen more than once but under ten times. The chain is built from TRBV9 and TRBJ2-1; weak D call: TRBD2 (6 bases). This CDR3 has 15 amino acids. CDR1 is SGDLS, CDR2 YYNGEE, per germline. The ends were cut back, 1 base at V and 9 bases at J, with 17 bases in the middle. The CDR3: CASSVSLGGGSEQFF. The CDR3 coding sequence is TGTGCCAGCAGCGTAAGTTTGGGGGGAGGCAGTGAGCAGTTCTTC.

J is TRBJ2-3 and V is TRBV19; 16 bases map to TRBD2. The V and J ends lost 5 bases and 4 bases, in that order; junction bases with no gene match: 12. Germline V gives CDR1 LNHDA, CDR2 SQIVND (reference sequence). The CDR3 contains 19 residues. The CDR3 loop is CASSARTGTSGGAADTQYF. CDR3 sequence (DNA): TGTGCCAGTAGTGCTAGAACCGGGACTAGCGGGGGGGCCGCAGATACGCAGTATTTT.

The genes are TRBV6-2 or TRBV6-3 and TRBJ2-7, with 10 bases matching TRBD2. The ends lost 0 bases at V and 10 bases at J; junction bases unmatched: 9. Germline lookup yields CDR1 MNHEY and CDR2 SVGEGT. There are 15 residues in the CDR3. The CDR3 here is CASSYSVLAGDRQYF. The CDR3 DNA sequence: TGTGCCAGCAGTTACTCGGTGCTAGCGGGAGATAGACAGTACTTC.

J is TRBJ1-1 and V is TRBV19; 9 bases agree with TRBD1. Germline CDR1 and CDR2: LNHDA and SQIVND (reference sequence). Trimming cost V 5 bases and J 10 bases; bases outside gene matches: 14. CDR3 length: 15 amino acids. CDR3 bases: TGTGCCAGTAGTCCGGCCGGGACAGGGAGGGTTGGAGCTTTCTTT. It codes for CASSPAGTGRVGAFF.

With respect to this clone: This same CDR3 is encoded by further DNA sequences in the sample. This chain connects TRBV12-3 or TRBV12-4 to TRBJ1-1, with no clear D. The CDR3 sequence is 13 residues long. V was trimmed by 3 bases and J by 1 base, leaving 6 bases between them. The CDR3, as DNA: TGTGCCAGCAGTTTTCGGGGGAACACTGAAGCTTTCTTT. Translating gives CASSFRGNTEAFF.

This rearrangement joins TRBV7-2 to TRBJ1-2; 11 bases are a match to TRBD1. V lost 5 bases to trimming and J lost 4 bases; unmatched junction nucleotides: 6. Germline assignment: CDR1 SGHTA and CDR2 FQGNSA. The CDR3 length is 15 residues. The CDR3 coding sequence is TGTGCCAGCAGCCCCGGGACAGGGGGACTCTATGGCTACACCTTC. This sequence encodes CASSPGTGGLYGYTF.